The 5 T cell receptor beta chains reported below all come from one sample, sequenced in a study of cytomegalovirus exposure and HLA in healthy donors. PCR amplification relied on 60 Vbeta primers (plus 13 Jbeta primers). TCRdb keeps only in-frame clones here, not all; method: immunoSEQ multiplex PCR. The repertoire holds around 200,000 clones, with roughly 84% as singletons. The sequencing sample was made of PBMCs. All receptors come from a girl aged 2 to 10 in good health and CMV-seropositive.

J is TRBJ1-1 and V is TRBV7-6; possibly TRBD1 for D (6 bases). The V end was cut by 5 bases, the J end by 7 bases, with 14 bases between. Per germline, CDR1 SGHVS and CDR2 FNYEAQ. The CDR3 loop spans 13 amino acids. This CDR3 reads CASSPRGASEAFF. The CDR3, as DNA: TGTGCCAGCAGCCCCCGGGGGGCTAGTGAAGCTTTCTTT.

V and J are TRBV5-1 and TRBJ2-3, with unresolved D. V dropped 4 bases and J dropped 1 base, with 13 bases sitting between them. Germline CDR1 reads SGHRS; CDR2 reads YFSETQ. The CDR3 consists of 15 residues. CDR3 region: CASSETNSGTDTQYF. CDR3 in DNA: TGCGCCAGCAGCGAGACAAACTCCGGCACAGATACGCAGTATTTT.

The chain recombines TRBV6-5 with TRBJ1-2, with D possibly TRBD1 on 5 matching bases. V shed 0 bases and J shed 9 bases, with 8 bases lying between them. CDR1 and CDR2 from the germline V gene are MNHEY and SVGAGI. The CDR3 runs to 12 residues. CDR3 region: CASSYSGGRYTF. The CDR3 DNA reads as TGTGCCAGCAGTTACTCGGGGGGACGCTACACCTTC.

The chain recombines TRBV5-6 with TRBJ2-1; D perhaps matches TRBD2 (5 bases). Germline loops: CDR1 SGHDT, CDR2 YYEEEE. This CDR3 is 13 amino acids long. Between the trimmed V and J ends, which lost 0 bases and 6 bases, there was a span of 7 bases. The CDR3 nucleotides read TGTGCCAGCAGCTTGGTCCGGGGCAATGAGCAGTTCTTC. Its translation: CASSLVRGNEQFF.

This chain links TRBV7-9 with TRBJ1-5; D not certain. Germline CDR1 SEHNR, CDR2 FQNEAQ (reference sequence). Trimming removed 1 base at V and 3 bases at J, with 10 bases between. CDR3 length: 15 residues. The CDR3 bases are TGTGCCAGCAGCTTAGGTTTGGGAGACAATCAGCCCCAGCATTTT. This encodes CASSLGLGDNQPQHF.